Shown below are 12 T cell receptor beta chains from a single sample sequenced in a study of beta chain features in type 1 diabetes listed by TCRdb under 2018. What the authors observed across the whole study: A moderate but significant shortening of TCRB CDR3 length was observed in type 1 diabetes patients in all four CD4+ subsets.

These receptors have no identified antigens. Preparation of the library involved the immunoSEQ multiplex PCR assay. The entire amount of isolated RNA was reverse transcribed using the High Capacity cDNA Reverse Transcription Kit, so the sequenced TCRB transcripts were expressed ones. TCRdb holds this immuneACCESS table with in-frame rearrangements only. Some clones are missing; in checked studies, unresolved V genes explain under half, and the rest has no known cause. Within this sample are 630,000 or so clones, with around 15% of them counted one time only. The leading ten clones occupy 0.035% to 0.045% of the sample. Source material: naive CD4+ T cells from blood. The sample's cell subset or site label is to be understood as: true naive CD4+ T cells. The source is a man younger than 35 with type 1 diabetes.

This clone was recorded a few times. The chain has TRBV27 and TRBJ2-7; no clear D. CDR1 MNHEY and CDR2 SMNVEV come from the germline V gene (reference sequence). CDR3 length: 11 amino acids. V was trimmed by 2 bases and J by 4 bases, leaving 3 bases between them. CDR3 residues: CASSLGYEQYF. CDR3 sequence (DNA): TGTGCCAGCAGTTTAGGGTACGAGCAGTACTTC.

A remark on this clone: At one of its ends the junction is not consistent with the germline gene, which may arise from a read error. The chain employs TRBV7-2 and TRBJ2-7; the match to TRBD1 covers 7 bases. This CDR3 region has 13 residues. Per the germline V gene, CDR1 is SGHTA and CDR2 is FQGNSA. The CDR3 region has the DNA TGTGCCAGCAGCTTAGAGAAGGGGGCACGACGGTCCTTC. It yields the protein CASSLEKGARRSF.

This chain uses TRBV7-2 with TRBJ2-2; D unclear. The germline V and J ends were trimmed by 3 bases and 7 bases, with 12 bases remaining between them. Germline V gene lookup returns CDR1 SGHTA and CDR2 FQGNSA. The CDR3 consists of 14 residues. CDR3 sequence (DNA): TGTGCCAGCAGCTTCGTAACGTTGGGCGGGGAGCTGTTTTTT. Amino acids: CASSFVTLGGELFF.

CDR3 residues: CASSLEGSKNIQYF. The CDR3 DNA follows: TGCGCCAGCAGCTTGGAGGGGTCAAAAAACATTCAGTACTTC. The chain employs TRBV5-1 and TRBJ2-4; D is possibly TRBD1 (5 bases). Germline-derived CDR1 and CDR2 are SGHRS and YFSETQ. The CDR3 consists of 14 residues. V was trimmed by 0 bases and J by 4 bases, leaving 8 bases between them.

This clone was counted between two and nine times. The genes are TRBV9 and TRBJ2-2; D not certain. This CDR3 has 12 amino acids. The V end lost 7 bases, the J end lost 1 base, and 5 bases lay between the germline ends. The germline gives CDR1 SGDLS, CDR2 YYNGEE. As DNA, the CDR3 is TGTGCCAGCGGCGGGAACACCGGGGAGCTGTTTTTT. Its protein is CASGGNTGELFF. Full variable domain (outside the CDR3, taken from reference TRBV9 and TRBJ2-2): DSGVTQTPKHLITATGQRVTLRCSPRSGDLSVYWYQQSLDQGLQFLIQYYNGEERAKGNILERFSAQQFPDLHSELNLSSLELGDSALYFCASGGNTGELFFGEGSRLTVL.

This clone was observed a handful of times. This sequence joins TRBV5-4 and TRBJ2-3, with TRBD2 as a possible D gene (6 bases). V gave up 0 bases and J gave up 3 bases, with 14 bases separating them. Germline V lookup: CDR1 SGHNT, CDR2 YYREEE (reference sequence). This CDR3 has 16 amino acids. The CDR3 coding sequence is TGTGCCAGCAGCTTGGTTCCGGGGGTCGGTACAGATACGCAGTATTTT. Its translation is CASSLVPGVGTDTQYF. Full variable domain (rest looked up from reference TRBV5-4 and TRBJ2-3): ETGVTQSPTHLIKTRGQQVTLRCSSQSGHNTVSWYQQALGQGPQFIFQYYREEENGRGNFPPRFSGLQFPNYSSELNVNALELDDSALYLCASSLVPGVGTDTQYFGPGTRLTVL.

The CDR3: CASSRYSAEQFF. DNA of the CDR3: TGTGCCAGCAGTCGTTATAGTGCAGAGCAGTTCTTC. The rearrangement links TRBV11-2 to TRBJ2-1, with no clear D. The CDR3 length is 12 residues. Between the trimmed V and J ends, which lost 6 bases and 10 bases, there was a span of 13 bases. Germline-derived CDR1 and CDR2 are SGHAT and FQNNGV. Combining the CDR3 with reference TRBV11-2 and TRBJ2-1 gives the whole variable domain EAGVAQSPRYKIIEKRQSVAFWCNPISGHATLYWYQQILGQGPKLLIQFQNNGVVDDSQLPKDRFSAERLKGVDSTLKIQPAKLEDSAVYLCASSRYSAEQFFGPGTRLTVL.

V gene TRBV5-1 combines with J gene TRBJ2-1; TRBD1 or TRBD2 may be the D gene (5 bases each). CDR1 SGHRS and CDR2 YFSETQ come from the germline V gene. The CDR3 loop spans 14 amino acids. V lost 0 bases to trimming and J lost 9 bases, with 13 bases between them. The CDR3 protein is CASSLDGGWGEQFF. The CDR3 coding sequence is TGCGCCAGCAGCTTGGATGGGGGTTGGGGTGAGCAGTTCTTC.

This clone turned up a few times. For the CDR3, the DNA is TGTGCCTGGAGTATTATGAGCACAGATACGCAGTATTTT. It yields the protein CAWSIMSTDTQYF. The chain has TRBV30 and TRBJ2-3; D is unresolved. The CDR3 length is 13 residues. V was shortened by 2 bases and J by 0 bases, with 6 bases between the two germline ends. The germline CDR1 and CDR2 sequences are GTSNPN and SVGIG (reference sequence).

The V gene is TRBV29-1, the J gene TRBJ2-7, with TRBD1 as a possible D gene (6 bases). CDR3 size: 13 residues. Between the trimmed V and J ends, which lost 7 bases and 6 bases, there was a span of 19 bases. The germline gives CDR1 SQVTM, CDR2 ANQGSEA. CDR3 region: CSGTGKRRAEQYF. CDR3 coding DNA: TGCAGCGGTACAGGGAAGAGACGGGCCGAGCAGTACTTC.

Turning to this clone: At the DNA level, this CDR3 is encoded by other sequences in the same sample as well. The chain couples TRBV6-5 to TRBJ2-6; D not certain. The CDR3 has 16 amino acids. The germline V gene encodes CDR1 MNHEY and CDR2 SVGAGI. Trimming stripped 0 bases from V and 0 bases from J, with 6 bases between. CDR3 in amino acids: CASSYSGISGANVLTF. The DNA of the CDR3 is TGTGCCAGCAGTTACTCGGGGATCTCTGGGGCCAACGTCCTGACTTTC.

Worth noting for this clone: Germline and junction disagree at one end, which may indicate a read error. V is TRBV7-7 and J is TRBJ1-1; D might be TRBD1 (5 bases). Germline values: CDR1 SSHAT, CDR2 FNYEAQ (reference sequence). The CDR3 loop spans 14 amino acids. CDR3 sequence (DNA): TGTGCTAGCAGGGCGTGGGACGGAAACACTGAAGCTTTCTTT. Protein: CASRAWDGNTEAFF.